Listed below are T cell receptor beta chains from one sample, sequenced in a study of T cells in Graves' hyperthyroidism and ophthalmopathy. TCRdb re-analysed the multiplex PCR reads in MiXCR, keeping a single row per CDR3 protein. This table has roughly 700,000 distinct CDR3 sequences, roughly 32% appearing once. Input material: blood. The receptors come from a woman aged 40 to 50 with Graves' hyperthyroidism. Each CDR3 is given with its conserved first and last residue. The order of the fields is V gene, clone size, J gene, CDR3 protein. Only part of the rows carry a size: once, few, many, or a class if the clone is expanded.

V gene: TRBV10-3
clone size: NA
J gene: TRBJ1-1
CDR3 protein: CAISYSGDTEAFF

V gene: TRBV13
clone size: many
J gene: TRBJ1-1
CDR3 protein: CASSWITGVTEAFF

V gene: TRBV7-9
clone size: NA
J gene: TRBJ2-2
CDR3 protein: CATPINTGELFF

V gene: TRBV7-3
clone size: NA
J gene: TRBJ2-3
CDR3 protein: CASRGSGEADTQYF

V gene: TRBV7-9
clone size: NA
J gene: TRBJ1-6
CDR3 protein: CASSHRDSIDSPLHF

V gene: TRBV5-4
clone size: NA
J gene: TRBJ2-7
CDR3 protein: CASSLSAGGEYEQYF

V gene: TRBV10-3
clone size: NA
J gene: TRBJ2-2
CDR3 protein: CAIASTLSELFF

V gene: TRBV6-5
clone size: NA
J gene: TRBJ2-2
CDR3 protein: CASSRDRGRELFF

V gene: TRBV6-5
clone size: NA
J gene: TRBJ2-6
CDR3 protein: CASSLEGF

V gene: TRBV11-2
clone size: few
J gene: TRBJ1-4
CDR3 protein: CASRNQGEREKLFF